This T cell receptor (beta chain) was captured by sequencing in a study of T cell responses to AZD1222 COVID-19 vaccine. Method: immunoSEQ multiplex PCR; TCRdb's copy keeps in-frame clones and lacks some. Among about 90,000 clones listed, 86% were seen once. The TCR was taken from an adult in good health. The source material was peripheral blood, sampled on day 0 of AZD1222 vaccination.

CDR3 residues: CASKRQGPSYEQYF. The CDR3 nucleotides read TGTGCCAGCAAACGACAGGGGCCCTCCTACGAGCAGTACTTC. The chain recombines TRBV27 with TRBJ2-7; 8 bases are shared with TRBD1. There are 14 residues in the CDR3. The V gene's germline CDR1 is MNHEY and CDR2 SMNVEV (reference sequence). V lost 7 bases to trimming and J lost 0 bases; unmatched junction nucleotides: 5.